The clone carrying this T cell receptor (beta chain) was counted at least ten times. What it binds is not known. A 5'RACE template-switching step, the method used to make TCR cDNA, added a universal primer site and UMIs. In TCRdb, the 5' RACE reads were re-called with MiXCR into one record per CDR3 protein. The sample consists of about 240,000 distinct CDR3 sequences, 3.6% of them appearing once. The sample belongs to a study of T cells after yellow fever vaccination. Study-wide findings and caveats: The secondary response peaked faster, at day 5 versus 15, but was weaker. High-abundance clonotypes from the bulk population could contaminate FACS-sorted repertoires.

Germline V gives CDR1 SGDLS, CDR2 YYNGEE. The V end lost 6 bases, the J end lost 3 bases, and 12 bases lay between the germline ends. This CDR3 is 14 amino acids long. The TCR was taken from a man between 18 and 29 years old who received the YFV17D yellow fever vaccine. This chain uses TRBV9 with TRBJ2-2; weak D call: TRBD1 (5 bases). The source was PBMCs, collected 15 days after the yellow fever booster vaccination. CDR3: CASNSGSDTGELFF. CDR3 nucleotides: TGTGCCAGCAATTCAGGGTCGGACACCGGGGAGCTGTTTTTT.